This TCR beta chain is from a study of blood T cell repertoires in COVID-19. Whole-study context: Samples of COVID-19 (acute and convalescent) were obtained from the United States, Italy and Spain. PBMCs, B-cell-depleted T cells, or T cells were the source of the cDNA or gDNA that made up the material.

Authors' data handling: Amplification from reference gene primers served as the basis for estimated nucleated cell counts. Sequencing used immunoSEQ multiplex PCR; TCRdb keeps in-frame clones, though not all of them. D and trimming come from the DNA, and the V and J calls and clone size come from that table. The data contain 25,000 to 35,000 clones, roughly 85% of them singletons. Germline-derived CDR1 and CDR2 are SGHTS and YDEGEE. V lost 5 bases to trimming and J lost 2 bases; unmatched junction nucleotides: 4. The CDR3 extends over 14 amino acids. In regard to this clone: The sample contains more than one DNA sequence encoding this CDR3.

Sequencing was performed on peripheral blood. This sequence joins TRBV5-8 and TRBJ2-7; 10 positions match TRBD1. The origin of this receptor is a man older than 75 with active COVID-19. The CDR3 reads CASSHGQGAYEQYF. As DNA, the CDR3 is TGTGCCAGCAGTCATGGACAGGGGGCCTACGAGCAGTACTTC.